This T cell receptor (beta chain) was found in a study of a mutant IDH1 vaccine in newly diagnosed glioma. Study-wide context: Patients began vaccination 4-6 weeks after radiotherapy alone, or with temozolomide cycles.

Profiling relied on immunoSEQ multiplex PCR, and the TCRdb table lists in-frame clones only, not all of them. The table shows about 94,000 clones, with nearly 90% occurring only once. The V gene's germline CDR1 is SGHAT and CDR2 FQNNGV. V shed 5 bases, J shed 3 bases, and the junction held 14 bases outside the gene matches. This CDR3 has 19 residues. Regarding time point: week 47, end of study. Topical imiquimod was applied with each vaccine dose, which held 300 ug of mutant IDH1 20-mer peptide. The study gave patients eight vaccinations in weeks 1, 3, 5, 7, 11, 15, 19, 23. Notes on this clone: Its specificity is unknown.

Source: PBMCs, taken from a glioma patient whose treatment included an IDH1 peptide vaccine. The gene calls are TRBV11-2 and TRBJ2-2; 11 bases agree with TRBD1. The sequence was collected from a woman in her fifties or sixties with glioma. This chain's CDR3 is CASSPTLGQGGKDTGELFF. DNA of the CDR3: TGTGCCAGCAGCCCGACCCTGGGACAGGGGGGAAAAGACACCGGGGAGCTGTTTTTT.